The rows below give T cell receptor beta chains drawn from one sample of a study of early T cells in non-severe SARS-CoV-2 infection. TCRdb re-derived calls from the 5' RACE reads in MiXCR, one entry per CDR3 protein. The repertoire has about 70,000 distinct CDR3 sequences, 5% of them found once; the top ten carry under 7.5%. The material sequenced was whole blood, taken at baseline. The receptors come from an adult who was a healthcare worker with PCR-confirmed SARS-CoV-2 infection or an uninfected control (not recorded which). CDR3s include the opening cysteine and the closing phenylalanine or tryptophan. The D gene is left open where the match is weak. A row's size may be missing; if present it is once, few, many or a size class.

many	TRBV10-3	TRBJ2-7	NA	CAISVGGGDEQYF	TGTGCCATCAGTGTTGGAGGGGGGGACGAGCAGTACTTC
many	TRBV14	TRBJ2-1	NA	CASSQDLSGPINNEQFF	TGTGCCAGCAGCCAAGATCTCAGCGGACCTATTAACAATGAGCAGTTCTTC
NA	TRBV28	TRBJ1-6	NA	CASSSRGLGTPLHF	TGTGCCAGCAGTTCACGGGGTCTCGGGACACCCCTCCACTTT
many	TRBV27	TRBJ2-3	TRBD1	CASRPQGSTDTQYF	TGTGCCAGCAGGCCACAGGGGAGCACAGATACGCAGTATTTT
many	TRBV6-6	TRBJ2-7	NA	CASSHGRNAYEQYF	TGTGCCAGCAGTCACGGACGGAATGCCTACGAGCAGTACTTC
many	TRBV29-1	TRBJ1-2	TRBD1	CSARDSGYTF	TGCAGCGCTAGGGACAGTGGCTACACCTTC
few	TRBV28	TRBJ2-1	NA	CASSLSPLDEQFF	TGTGCCAGCAGTTTGAGCCCCTTGGATGAGCAGTTCTTC
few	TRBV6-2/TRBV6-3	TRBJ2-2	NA	CAGQTENTGELFF	TGTGCCGGGCAGACAGAAAACACCGGGGAGCTGTTTTTT
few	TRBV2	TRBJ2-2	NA	CASSEETLNTGELFF	TGTGCCAGCAGTGAAGAAACCCTAAACACCGGGGAGCTGTTTTTT
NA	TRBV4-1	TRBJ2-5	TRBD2	CASSPGTSGIETQYF	TGCGCCAGCAGCCCCGGGACTAGCGGGATTGAGACCCAGTACTTC
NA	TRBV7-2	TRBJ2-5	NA	CASSSPRGTQYF	TGTGCCAGCAGCTCCCCTCGGGGGACCCAGTACTTC
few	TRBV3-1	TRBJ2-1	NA	CASSQVVGSVQFF	TGTGCCAGCAGCCAAGTAGTCGGGTCGGTGCAGTTCTTC
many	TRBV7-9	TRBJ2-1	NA	CASSLAASRVGYNEQFF	TGTGCCAGCAGCTTAGCGGCTAGCCGAGTGGGATACAATGAGCAGTTCTTC
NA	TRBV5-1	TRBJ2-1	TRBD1	CASSSGMDRVLGEQFF	TGCGCCAGCAGCTCAGGTATGGACAGGGTGCTTGGTGAGCAGTTCTTC
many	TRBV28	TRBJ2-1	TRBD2	CATSGESYNEQFF	TGTGCGACTAGCGGGGAATCCTACAATGAGCAGTTCTTC
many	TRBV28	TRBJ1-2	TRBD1	CASSRTGVNYGYTF	TGTGCCAGCAGCAGAACAGGGGTTAACTATGGCTACACCTTC
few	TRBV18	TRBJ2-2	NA	CASSPPGELFF	TGTGCCAGCTCTCCCCCCGGGGAGCTGTTTTTT
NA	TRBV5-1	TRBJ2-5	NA	CASSLAGQGLFQETQYF	TGCGCCAGCAGCTTGGCCGGGCAGGGATTGTTCCAAGAGACCCAGTACTTC
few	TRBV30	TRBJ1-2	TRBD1	CAWSAGTGGDGYTF	TGTGCCTGGAGCGCCGGGACAGGGGGCGATGGCTACACCTTC
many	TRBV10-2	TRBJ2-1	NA	CASTASGYNEQFF	TGCGCCAGTACGGCAAGTGGCTACAATGAGCAGTTCTTC
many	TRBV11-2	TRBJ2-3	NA	CASSLDNVGQPYF	TGTGCCAGCAGCTTAGATAACGTGGGGCAACCGTATTTT
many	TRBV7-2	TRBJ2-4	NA	CASSSFGGENIQYF	TGTGCCAGCAGCTCATTTGGGGGAGAAAACATTCAGTACTTC
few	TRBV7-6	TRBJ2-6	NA	CASSPRHPPGGANVLTF	TGTGCCAGCAGCCCGAGACACCCGCCCGGTGGGGCCAACGTCCTGACTTTC
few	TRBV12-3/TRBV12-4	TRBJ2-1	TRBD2	CASTITGTSGRNEQFF	TGTGCCAGCACCATAACCGGGACTAGCGGGAGGAATGAGCAGTTCTTC
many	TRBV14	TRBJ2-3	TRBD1	CASSQLMTGITDTQYF	TGTGCCAGCAGCCAACTCATGACAGGGATAACAGATACGCAGTATTTT
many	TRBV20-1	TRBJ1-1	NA	CSARHWNTEAFF	TGCAGTGCACGACATTGGAACACTGAAGCTTTCTTT
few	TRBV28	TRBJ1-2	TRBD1	CASSLVNRGHGYTF	TGTGCCAGCAGTTTAGTAAACAGGGGGCATGGCTACACCTTC
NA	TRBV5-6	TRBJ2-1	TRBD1	CASSLGDRVSYNEQFF	TGTGCCAGCAGCTTGGGGGACAGGGTGTCCTACAATGAGCAGTTCTTC
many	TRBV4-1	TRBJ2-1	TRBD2	CASSQDSRGRALYNEQFF	TGCGCCAGCAGCCAAGATTCACGCGGGAGGGCCCTCTATAATGAGCAGTTCTTC
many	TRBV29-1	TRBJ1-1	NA	CSVDTNSNTEAFF	TGCAGCGTGGACACGAACTCGAACACTGAAGCTTTCTTT
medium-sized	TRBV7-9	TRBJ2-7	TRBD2	CASSLTVSGRATYEQYF	TGTGCCAGCAGCTTAACGGTTAGCGGGAGAGCCACCTACGAGCAGTACTTC
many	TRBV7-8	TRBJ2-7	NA	CASSTDWEYEQYF	TGTGCCAGCAGCACAGACTGGGAATACGAGCAGTACTTC
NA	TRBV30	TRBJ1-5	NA	CAWRNRVRGPQHF	TGTGCCTGGAGGAACAGGGTAAGAGGGCCCCAGCATTTT
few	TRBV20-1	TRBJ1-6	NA	CSARGPNSPLHF	TGCAGTGCGAGGGGCCCTAATTCACCCCTCCACTTT
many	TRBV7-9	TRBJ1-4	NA	CASSLAYREVEKLFF	TGTGCCAGCAGCTTAGCTTACAGGGAAGTTGAAAAACTGTTTTTT
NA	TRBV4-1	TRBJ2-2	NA	CASSLDQGTGELFF	TGCGCCAGCAGCCTAGACCAGGGCACCGGGGAGCTGTTTTTT
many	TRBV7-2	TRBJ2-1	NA	CASTTGQGRVNEQFF	TGTGCCAGCACCACTGGGCAGGGAAGGGTCAATGAGCAGTTCTTC
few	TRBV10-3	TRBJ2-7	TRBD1	CAISLQGSEQYF	TGTGCCATCAGTTTACAGGGGTCCGAGCAGTACTTC
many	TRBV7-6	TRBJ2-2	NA	CASSPEGSIGELFF	TGTGCCAGCAGCCCAGAGGGGTCCATTGGGGAGCTGTTTTTT
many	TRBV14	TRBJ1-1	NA	CASSQDRQGRSFF	TGTGCCAGCAGCCAAGATAGGCAGGGTCGATCTTTCTTT
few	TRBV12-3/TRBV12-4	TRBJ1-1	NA	CASSLEGRRTEAFF	TGTGCCAGCAGTTTGGAAGGACGGAGGACTGAAGCTTTCTTT
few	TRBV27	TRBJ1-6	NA	CASSLHRDYNSPLHF	TGTGCCAGCAGTTTGCACAGGGACTATAATTCACCCCTCCACTTT
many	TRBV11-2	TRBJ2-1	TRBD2	CASRLGTSGRDEQFF	TGTGCCAGCAGACTCGGGACTAGCGGGAGGGATGAGCAGTTCTTC
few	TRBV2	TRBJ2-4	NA	CASSLDIDPIAKNIQYF	TGTGCCAGCAGTTTAGACATAGATCCCATAGCCAAAAACATTCAGTACTTC
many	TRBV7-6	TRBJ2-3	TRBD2	CASSLMEREVSSTDTQYF	TGTGCCAGCAGCTTAATGGAGCGGGAGGTTTCTAGCACAGATACGCAGTATTTT
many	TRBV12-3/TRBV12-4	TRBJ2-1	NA	CASSPGSAYNEQFF	TGTGCCAGCAGCCCAGGGTCCGCCTACAATGAGCAGTTCTTC
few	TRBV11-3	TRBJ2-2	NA	CASSLGGQGKTGELFF	TGTGCCAGCAGCTTAGGGGGCCAGGGGAAGACCGGGGAGCTGTTTTTT
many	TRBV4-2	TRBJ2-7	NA	CASSQERSYEQYF	TGTGCCAGCAGCCAAGAGAGGAGCTACGAGCAGTACTTC
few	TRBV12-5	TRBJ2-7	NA	CASGLDSRGPYEQYF	TGTGCTAGTGGTTTGGACTCTAGGGGCCCCTACGAGCAGTACTTC
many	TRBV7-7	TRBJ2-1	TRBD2	CASSPKLGGIRRHNEQFF	TGTGCCAGCAGCCCCAAGTTGGGGGGGATTCGCAGGCACAATGAGCAGTTCTTC
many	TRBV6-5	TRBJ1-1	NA	CASSYAGVGTEAFF	TGTGCCAGCAGTTACGCAGGGGTCGGAACTGAAGCTTTCTTT
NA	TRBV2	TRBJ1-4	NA	CASRLQGYEKLFF	TGTGCCAGCAGACTACAGGGTTATGAAAAACTGTTTTTT
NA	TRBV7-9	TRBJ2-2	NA	CASSWRDGELFF	TGTGCCAGCAGCTGGCGGGACGGGGAGCTGTTTTTT
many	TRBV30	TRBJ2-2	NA	CAWRGGNTGELFF	TGTGCCTGGAGGGGCGGGAACACCGGGGAGCTGTTTTTT
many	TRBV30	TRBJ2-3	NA	CASPGGYTQYF	TGTGCCTCCCCTGGAGGGTATACGCAGTATTTT